Listed below are T cell receptor beta chains from one sample, sequenced in a study of blood T cell repertoires in COVID-19. The repertoire was sequenced with immunoSEQ multiplex PCR; TCRdb's copy has only in-frame clones and lacks some. The table lists over 70,000 clones, 85% to 90% of them singletons. The sample was peripheral blood. The receptors were sampled from a man older than 75 with acute or convalescent COVID-19. Each CDR3 is given with its conserved first and last residue. A D gene is named only where the DNA matches it firmly. The size of a clone is reported for some rows only, either as once, few or many, or as a class for expanded clones.

V	size	J	D	CDR3	DNA
TRBV29-1	-	TRBJ2-5	TRBD2	CSVEELSGRQETQYF	TGCAGCGTTGAAGAGCTTAGCGGGAGGCAGGAGACCCAGTACTTC
TRBV7-2	-	TRBJ2-3	-	CASSLGRVRTDTQYF	TGTGCCAGCAGCTTAGGCAGGGTCAGGACAGATACGCAGTATTTT
TRBV4-3	-	TRBJ1-2	TRBD1	CASSQDRGSDYGYTF	TGCGCCAGCAGCCAAGACAGGGGGTCAGACTATGGCTACACCTTC
TRBV11-2	-	TRBJ2-2	TRBD1	CASSLGRGTGGITGELFF	TGTGCCAGCAGCCTAGGTCGGGGGACAGGGGGCATCACCGGGGAGCTGTTTTTT
TRBV10-3	-	TRBJ2-1	TRBD1	CAISESGQGAPSYNEQFF	TGTGCCATCAGTGAGTCGGGACAGGGGGCCCCGTCCTACAATGAGCAGTTCTTC
TRBV2	-	TRBJ1-5	-	CASSGETGPPQHF	TGTGCCAGCAGTGGAGAAACTGGTCCGCCCCAGCATTTT
TRBV2	-	TRBJ1-1	-	CASIRSSTGTEAFF	TGTGCCAGCATTCGGAGTAGCACTGGCACTGAAGCTTTCTTT
TRBV19	-	TRBJ2-5	-	CASSLTRQGTQYF	TGTGCCAGTAGCCTGACTAGACAGGGGACCCAGTACTTC
TRBV25-1	-	TRBJ2-1	TRBD1	CASGDRVPNEQFF	TGTGCCAGCGGGGACAGGGTTCCCAATGAGCAGTTCTTC
TRBV6-2/TRBV6-3	-	TRBJ2-3	TRBD1	CASSETGSTDTQYF	TGTGCCAGCAGTGAGACAGGGAGCACAGATACGCAGTATTTT
TRBV27	-	TRBJ1-6	-	CASSWQGRANNSPLHF	TGTGCCAGCAGTTGGCAGGGGAGGGCCAATAATTCACCCCTCCACTTT
TRBV2	-	TRBJ2-2	-	CASSTAEPGLFTGELFF	TGTGCCAGCAGCACCGCCGAACCGGGACTGTTCACCGGGGAGCTGTTTTTT
TRBV5-4	-	TRBJ2-5	TRBD2	CASSKSSGQETQYF	TGTGCCAGCAGCAAATCTAGCGGACAAGAGACCCAGTACTTC
TRBV19	-	TRBJ1-1	TRBD1	CASIDRDRGLAFF	TGTGCCAGTATTGACCGGGACAGGGGGCTGGCTTTCTTT
TRBV4-1	-	TRBJ2-1	-	CASSPPGVEQFF	TGCGCCAGCAGCCCCCCGGGGGTTGAGCAGTTCTTC
TRBV30	few	TRBJ1-1	TRBD1	CASGDRGKAFF	TGTGCCTCGGGGGACAGGGGTAAAGCTTTCTTT
TRBV5-1	-	TRBJ2-7	TRBD1	CASSLGGQGPSYEQYF	TGCGCCAGCAGCTTGGGGGGACAGGGGCCCTCCTACGAGCAGTACTTC
TRBV23-1	-	TRBJ2-3	TRBD2	CASSQSWRGSSTDTQYF	TGCGCCAGCAGTCAATCATGGCGGGGGTCTAGCACAGATACGCAGTATTTT
TRBV6-5	-	TRBJ1-1	-	CASSYSGAARNTEAFF	TGTGCCAGCAGTTACTCAGGGGCCGCGAGGAACACTGAAGCTTTCTTT
TRBV21-1	-	TRBJ2-7	-	CASSKAGRVGSYEQYF	TGTGCCAGCAGCAAAGCAGGCAGGGTGGGGTCCTACGAGCAGTACTTC
TRBV5-1	-	TRBJ1-1	-	CASSGGSGTEAFF	TGCGCCAGCAGCGGCGGGTCGGGCACTGAAGCTTTCTTT
TRBV6-5	-	TRBJ2-5	-	CASSSRKETQYF	TGTGCCAGCAGCAGCAGGAAAGAGACCCAGTACTTC
TRBV9	-	TRBJ2-5	-	CASSVGGREETQYF	TGTGCCAGCAGCGTAGGAGGGAGAGAAGAGACCCAGTACTTC
TRBV18	-	TRBJ2-3	-	CASSPEGTQYF	TGTGCCAGCTCACCGGAGGGTACGCAGTATTTT
TRBV5-5	-	TRBJ2-2	-	CASSSQAEAGLFGELFF	TGTGCCAGCAGCTCCCAAGCGGAGGCCGGTTTATTTGGGGAGCTGTTTTTT
TRBV5-1	-	TRBJ2-5	TRBD1	CASSSDRGPPQETQYF	TGCGCCAGCAGTTCAGACAGGGGGCCTCCCCAAGAGACCCAGTACTTC
TRBV18	-	TRBJ2-5	TRBD1	CASSLLGTGNVETQYF	TGTGCCAGCTCACTACTCGGGACAGGGAATGTGGAGACCCAGTACTTC
TRBV18	-	TRBJ2-7	-	CASSPMLPRDSYEQYF	TGTGCCAGCTCACCGATGCTCCCGCGGGACTCCTACGAGCAGTACTTC
TRBV5-1	-	TRBJ1-6	-	CASSTGLGNSPLHF	TGCGCCAGCAGCACGGGACTAGGGAATTCACCCCTCCACTTT
TRBV4-1	few	TRBJ1-2	-	CASSQEVIPRDGTNYGYTF	TGCGCCAGCAGCCAAGAGGTAATACCCAGGGATGGGACTAACTATGGCTACACCTTC